This T cell receptor beta chain was recovered during a study of shared clonotypes between healthy human individuals. The wider study: Donor ages ranged 18 to 49 years: a couple of women, a few men.

The CDR3 has 13 residues. In germline, CDR1 is SNHLY, CDR2 FYNNEI. The V end lost 8 bases, the J end lost 5 bases, and 14 bases lay between the germline ends. Using immunoSEQ multiplex PCR, the repertoire was profiled, and TCRdb retains in-frame clones only, with some absent. The data show approximately 440,000 clones, with 60% to 80% seen just once and 12% held by the top ten. This TCR was recovered from a woman in her thirties or forties in good health. Some clones in this sample may be carry-over from other donors' samples. This rearrangement joins TRBV2 to TRBJ2-3; D may correspond to TRBD1 or TRBD2 (5 bases each). The sample consisted of PBMCs. The CDR3 DNA sequence: TGTGCCAGCTCGGGGCAGCTATTAGATACGCAGTATTTT. Protein product: CASSGQLLDTQYF.